Sequencing of this T cell receptor (beta chain) was carried out in a study of T cell clones after liver transplantation. Sequencing used immunoSEQ multiplex PCR; TCRdb keeps in-frame clones, though not all of them. The sample shows 45,000 to 60,000 clones, approximately 87% of them seen only once. The CDR3 extends over 16 amino acids. V was trimmed by 0 bases and J by 4 bases, leaving 13 bases between them. The germline gives CDR1 LGHNA, CDR2 YSLEER. This chain joins TRBV4-3 and TRBJ2-1; D is unclear. The clonotype originates from a human patient who received a liver transplant. The T cells may partly be graft donor cells. Sample: CD8+ T cells from blood, taken 12 months after liver transplant. CDR3 amino acids: CASSQDRYPEYNEQFF. CDR3 coding DNA: TGCGCCAGCAGCCAAGATAGGTACCCGGAGTACAATGAGCAGTTCTTC.